One sample yielded the 14 T cell receptor beta chains listed below, sequenced in a study of shared clonotypes between healthy human individuals. Sequenced by immunoSEQ multiplex PCR; TCRdb stores in-frame clones only, minus some. The sample records 850,000 to 1,100,000 clones, roughly 77% being singletons. Sequencing used memory CD4+ T cells from PBMCs. Subset indicated: CD45RA-negative fraction. The receptors were sampled from a man aged 18 to 29 in good health. Some clones in this sample may be carry-over from other donors' samples.

V usage is TRBV11-3 and J usage is TRBJ2-1, with 8 bases aligning to TRBD2. The CDR3 sequence is 15 residues long. V lost 5 bases to trimming and J lost 8 bases; unmatched junction nucleotides: 11. Germline V CDR1 and CDR2: SGHNT, YENEEA. CDR3 sequence: CASSRGTRPPHEQFF. As DNA, the CDR3 is TGTGCCAGCAGCCGAGGGACTAGACCTCCCCATGAGCAGTTCTTC.

The CDR3 region has the DNA TGTGCCAGCAGCTTATTCGTTCCTAGGGATACGCAGTATTTT. This codes for CASSLFVPRDTQYF. The chain combines TRBV5-6 with TRBJ2-3; D gene uncertain. The CDR3 consists of 14 residues. Germline CDR1 and CDR2: SGHDT and YYEEEE. With 2 bases removed from V and 6 bases from J, the gap between germline ends came to 13 bases.

Here the CDR3 DNA reads TGTGCCAGCAATGTAGCGGGAAGCTACGAGCAGTACTTC. Its protein is CASNVAGSYEQYF. The gene calls are TRBV6-1 and TRBJ2-7, with 8 bases aligning to TRBD2. CDR1 MNHNS and CDR2 SASEGT come from the germline V gene. The CDR3 is 13 amino acids. V lost 7 bases to trimming and J lost 3 bases; unmatched junction nucleotides: 5.

There are a few counts of this clone. CDR3: CASSLLQGEETQYF. The CDR3 bases are TGTGCCAGCAGCTTATTGCAGGGGGAAGAGACCCAGTACTTC. The V and J genes are TRBV5-4 and TRBJ2-5, with 7 bases aligning to TRBD1. In germline, CDR1 is SGHNT, CDR2 YYREEE (reference sequence). J lost 3 bases, V lost 2 bases, and 4 bases had no gene match. This CDR3 region has 14 residues.

The chain is built from TRBV7-2 and TRBJ2-1; tentative D call: TRBD2 (5 bases). The CDR3 covers 15 residues. Per the germline V gene, CDR1 is SGHTA and CDR2 is FQGNSA. Trimming left V 4 bases short and J 1 base short, with 11 bases between. The DNA for the CDR3 is TGTGCCAGCAGCTCCGCTAGCCAGTCCTACAATGAGCAGTTCTTC. The encoded protein is CASSSASQSYNEQFF.

This clone has a single count. The V call is TRBV10-3, the J call TRBJ2-1; TRBD2 agrees at 11 bases. Trimming took 0 bases from V and 0 from J; bases not matched to a gene: 7. This CDR3 spans 19 amino acids. Germline values: CDR1 ENHRY, CDR2 SYGVKD. CDR3 DNA: TGTGCCATCAGTGAGTCGGGGACTAGCGGCCGAGGCTCCTACAATGAGCAGTTCTTC. It codes for CAISESGTSGRGSYNEQFF.

Notes on this clone: Mismatch with germline at one junction end may stem from a read error. The genes are TRBV28 and TRBJ2-7, with unresolved D. Germline CDR1 is MDHEN and CDR2 is SYDVKM. There are 11 residues in the CDR3. The CDR3 protein is CASSHPRRGPF. The CDR3, as DNA: TGTGCCAGCAGTCACCCCCGAAGAGGACCCTTC. The full variable domain, its missing parts supplied by reference TRBV28 and TRBJ2-7, is DVKVTQSSRYLVKRTGEKVFLECVQDMDHENMFWYRQDPGLGLRLIYFSYDVKMKEKGDIPEGYSVSREKKERFSLILESASTNQTSMYLCASSHPRRGPFGPGTRLTVT.

This clone was detected a few times. The CDR3: CSAPRGDSQHF. CDR3 DNA: TGCAGTGCTCCCCGCGGGGATTCCCAGCATTTT. The genes are TRBV20-1 and TRBJ1-5; D gene ambiguous. Trimming cost V 5 bases and J 11 bases, with 13 bases left between them. The CDR3 extends over 11 amino acids. The germline CDR1 and CDR2 sequences are DFQATT and SNEGSKA (reference sequence).

This chain connects TRBV28 to TRBJ2-3; possible D gene TRBD2, 6 bases. Germline CDR1 is MDHEN and CDR2 is SYDVKM. V shed 5 bases and J shed 7 bases, with 22 bases lying between them. The CDR3 loop spans 16 amino acids. CDR3 in DNA: TGTGCCAGCAGTCACCGCTTCCGGGACTCTGGCCATACGCAGTATTTT. As protein: CASSHRFRDSGHTQYF.

The chain carries TRBV19 and TRBJ1-1, with D maybe TRBD1 (5 bases). This CDR3 is 15 amino acids long. Trimming pared 5 bases from V and 5 bases from J, leaving 18 bases between. CDR1 and CDR2 (germline): LNHDA, SQIVND (reference sequence). CDR3 bases: TGTGCCAGTAGTGTCCGGGGCGTACAGATAACTGAAGCTTTCTTT. Its translation: CASSVRGVQITEAFF.

The genes are TRBV7-3 and TRBJ2-1; 9 bases match TRBD2. The V gene end was trimmed by 0 bases and the J gene end by 7 bases; junction bases not matched to a gene: 10. The CDR3 consists of 17 residues. Germline CDR1 SGHTA, CDR2 FQGTGA. Here the CDR3 DNA reads TGTGCCAGCAGCTTAACGGGCCTAGCGGGACTGAAGAATGAGCAGTTCTTC. Residues: CASSLTGLAGLKNEQFF.

The chain uses TRBV29-1 and TRBJ2-1; TRBD2 matches 7 bases. After removal of 6 bases from V and 6 bases from J, the junction contained 8 bases not matched to a gene. The CDR3 contains 13 residues. Germline values: CDR1 SQVTM, CDR2 ANQGSEA. The DNA of the CDR3 is TGCAGCGTAAGTCGGGTAGCGGGCAATGAGCAGTTCTTC. This codes for CSVSRVAGNEQFF.

V usage is TRBV5-6 and J usage is TRBJ1-5, with D possibly TRBD1 on 6 matching bases. The CDR3 spans 14 residues. V lost 5 bases to trimming and J lost 6 bases, with 15 bases between them. CDR1 is SGHDT, CDR2 YYEEEE, per germline. CDR3 DNA: TGTGCCAGCAGTTCGGCAGGGGAGGCTCAGCCCCAGCATTTT. Amino acids: CASSSAGEAQPQHF. Full variable domain (rest looked up from reference TRBV5-6 and TRBJ1-5): DAGVTQSPTHLIKTRGQQVTLRCSPKSGHDTVSWYQQALGQGPQFIFQYYEEEERQRGNFPDRFSGHQFPNYSSELNVNALLLGDSALYLCASSSAGEAQPQHFGDGTRLSIL.

Details on this clone: Other nucleotide sequences in the sample specify the same CDR3. The CDR3 DNA reads TGTGCCAGCAGTTTATCCGGGAATGAGCAGTTCTTC. Translation gives CASSLSGNEQFF. The chain combines TRBV28 with TRBJ2-1; D remains unclear. CDR1 and CDR2 from the germline V gene are MDHEN and SYDVKM. The CDR3 has 12 residues. V lost 1 base to trimming and J lost 7 bases, with 5 bases between them. The whole variable domain, remainder taken from reference TRBV28 and TRBJ2-1, is DVKVTQSSRYLVKRTGEKVFLECVQDMDHENMFWYRQDPGLGLRLIYFSYDVKMKEKGDIPEGYSVSREKKERFSLILESASTNQTSMYLCASSLSGNEQFFGPGTRLTVL.